This is a list of T cell receptor beta chains from one sample in a study of molecular identifiers for immune sequencing clone quantification. TCRdb re-analysed the PCR reads in MiXCR, keeping a single row per CDR3 protein. The sample records 75,000 to 100,000 distinct CDR3 sequences, 19% being singletons. Input material: naive CD8+ T cells from blood, with Jurkat cell RNA spiked in. The receptor set was obtained from a human donor in good health. Some libraries in this study had Jurkat cell RNA spiked in. The CDR3 runs from the conserved cysteine through the conserved F or W. A D gene is named only where the DNA matches it firmly. Clone size appears in some rows only: once, few, many, or a class for an expanded clone.

v_call	d_call	clone_size	j_call	cdr3_aa	cdr3_nt
TRBV7-9	NA	many	TRBJ2-2	CASSLVGQSYTGELFF	TGTGCCAGCAGCTTAGTAGGACAGTCCTACACCGGGGAGCTGTTTTTT
TRBV6-7	NA	many	TRBJ1-5	CASSKQGHPYSNQPQHF	TGTGCCAGCAGTAAACAGGGACATCCCTATAGCAATCAGCCCCAGCATTTT
TRBV20-1	TRBD2	many	TRBJ2-3	CSASSGRTDTQYF	TGCAGTGCTTCTAGCGGGAGAACAGATACGCAGTATTTT
TRBV7-9	NA	many	TRBJ1-1	CASTPAGAEAFF	TGTGCCAGCACCCCCGCGGGGGCCGAAGCTTTCTTT
TRBV4-3	NA	many	TRBJ2-3	CASSQDSTSSLSTDTQYF	TGCGCCAGCAGCCAAGATAGCACTTCCTCTCTCAGCACAGATACGCAGTATTTT
TRBV14	NA	many	TRBJ2-7	CASSLLNSGRAVYEQYF	TGTGCCAGCAGCCTCCTCAACTCGGGAAGGGCAGTTTACGAGCAGTACTTC
TRBV18	NA	many	TRBJ2-5	CASSPPHETQYF	TGTGCCAGCTCACCACCACACGAGACCCAGTACTTC
TRBV6-5	TRBD2	many	TRBJ2-7	CASSSDGGEEQYF	TGTGCCAGCAGTTCGGACGGGGGGGAGGAGCAGTACTTC
TRBV12-3/TRBV12-4	TRBD1	many	TRBJ1-1	CASSRTGGDGSEAFF	TGTGCCAGCAGTAGGACAGGGGGCGATGGTTCTGAAGCTTTCTTT
TRBV27	TRBD1	many	TRBJ2-7	CASRLLQGALYEQYF	TGTGCCAGCAGGTTACTTCAGGGGGCTCTTTACGAGCAGTACTTC
TRBV25-1	TRBD1	many	TRBJ2-7	CASSGGLPGGEQYF	TGTGCCAGCAGTGGAGGACTGCCAGGGGGCGAGCAGTACTTC
TRBV28	TRBD2	many	TRBJ2-7	CASGLVYSEQYF	TGTGCCAGCGGACTAGTTTATTCCGAGCAGTACTTC
TRBV7-9	TRBD1	few	TRBJ1-4	CASSQNPGQGEEKLFF	TGTGCCAGCAGCCAAAACCCGGGACAGGGTGAGGAAAAACTGTTTTTT
TRBV27	NA	many	TRBJ2-7	CASSLLGPGDEQYF	TGTGCCAGCAGTTTACTTGGGCCCGGGGACGAGCAGTACTTC
TRBV6-5	NA	many	TRBJ2-7	CASRPYLRTKDEQYF	TGTGCCAGCAGGCCCTATCTCCGAACTAAGGACGAGCAGTACTTC
TRBV6-5	NA	many	TRBJ1-5	CASSSEGLYSNQPQHF	TGTGCCAGCAGTTCCGAGGGCCTCTATAGCAATCAGCCCCAGCATTTT
TRBV6-5	NA	many	TRBJ1-5	CASSYSVGQPQHF	TGTGCCAGCAGTTACTCGGTCGGGCAGCCCCAGCATTTT
TRBV20-1	NA	many	TRBJ1-5	CSVRASNQPQHF	TGCAGTGTCCGAGCTAGCAATCAGCCCCAGCATTTT
TRBV4-1	NA	NA	TRBJ2-7	CASSQVGQYDTYEQYF	TGCGCCAGCAGCCAAGTGGGGCAGTATGACACCTACGAGCAGTACTTC
TRBV27	NA	many	TRBJ1-5	CASSLAGDNQPQHF	TGTGCCAGCAGTTTGGCGGGGGACAATCAGCCCCAGCATTTT
TRBV5-4	NA	many	TRBJ2-6	CASSLPFPSSGANVLTF	TGTGCCAGCAGCTTGCCTTTTCCGAGCTCTGGGGCCAACGTCCTGACTTTC
TRBV19	NA	NA	TRBJ2-3	CASSIWVSSTDTQYF	TGTGCCAGTAGTATTTGGGTTTCTAGCACAGATACGCAGTATTTT
TRBV5-3	NA	NA	TRBJ2-7	CASSLEAGSSYELYF	TGTGCCAGCAGCTTGGAGGCGGGAAGCTCCTACGAACTGTACTTC
TRBV12-3/TRBV12-4	TRBD2	many	TRBJ2-1	CASSPGTSGIFGEQFF	TGTGCCAGCAGCCCCGGGACTAGCGGGATTTTTGGTGAGCAGTTCTTC
TRBV7-9	TRBD1	many	TRBJ1-1	CASSRQGSDTEAFF	TGTGCCAGCAGTAGACAGGGATCGGACACTGAAGCTTTCTTT
TRBV12-3/TRBV12-4	NA	many	TRBJ2-2	CASSLSGNTGELFF	TGTGCCAGCAGTTTAAGCGGAAACACCGGGGAGCTGTTTTTT
TRBV27	NA	few	TRBJ1-1	CASRWTAASEAFF	TGTGCCAGCAGGTGGACAGCAGCCAGCGAAGCTTTCTTT
TRBV6-2/TRBV6-3	NA	few	TRBJ2-2	CASSYLKLGPGELFF	TGTGCCAGCAGTTACTTGAAATTAGGGCCCGGGGAGCTGTTTTTT
TRBV7-9	NA	NA	TRBJ2-7	CAGSPMTYEQYF	TGTGCTGGCAGCCCCATGACTTACGAGCAGTACTTC
TRBV4-3	TRBD1	many	TRBJ2-7	CASSQDGTGPYEQYF	TGCGCCAGCAGCCAAGATGGGACAGGACCCTACGAGCAGTACTTC
TRBV6-2/TRBV6-3	NA	once	TRBJ1-1	CASSAAGVTGAFF	TGTGCCAGCAGCGCAGCAGGGGTTACTGGGGCTTTCTTT
TRBV7-6	NA	NA	TRBJ2-1	CASSFEGEGDEQFF	TGTGCCAGCAGCTTTGAGGGGGAGGGGGATGAGCAGTTCTTC
TRBV20-1	TRBD1	many	TRBJ2-7	CSARTGITGDF	TGCAGTGCTAGGACAGGGATAACGGGTGACTTC
TRBV7-9	NA	few	TRBJ2-7	CASSHKTETYEQYF	TGTGCCAGCAGCCACAAGACTGAAACCTACGAGCAGTACTTC
TRBV19	NA	many	TRBJ2-2	CASTPLQGPTGELFF	TGTGCCAGTACCCCCCTACAGGGTCCCACCGGGGAGCTGTTTTTT
TRBV2	NA	few	TRBJ1-1	CATQEPYTEAFF	TGTGCCACACAGGAGCCGTACACTGAAGCTTTCTTT
TRBV12-3/TRBV12-4	TRBD2	NA	TRBJ2-3	CASSSGTSGGSIETDTRYF	TGCGCCAGCAGTTCGGGGACTAGCGGGGGGTCTATCGAAACAGATACGCGGTATTTT
TRBV7-9	TRBD1	many	TRBJ1-2	CASSPPTGTGSTYGYTF	TGTGCCAGCAGCCCACCCACCGGGACAGGGTCGACCTATGGCTACACCTTC
TRBV21-1	NA	many	TRBJ1-5	CASSNRDRVASHNFTSNQPQHF	TGTGCCAGCAGCAACCGGGACAGGGTGGCTTCCCACAATTTTACTAGCAATCAGCCCCAGCATTTT
TRBV15	TRBD1	NA	TRBJ1-5	CATSSRTGSNQPQHF	TGTGCCACCAGCTCCCGGACAGGCAGCAATCAGCCCCAGCATTTT
TRBV21-1	NA	NA	TRBJ2-6	CASSKGQGDAGANVLTF	TGTGCCAGCAGCAAAGGACAGGGGGATGCTGGGGCCAACGTCCTGACTTTC
TRBV6-5	NA	many	TRBJ2-2	CASSYTGNTGELFF	TGTGCCAGCAGTTACACTGGGAACACCGGGGAGCTGTTTTTT
TRBV28	NA	many	TRBJ1-4	CASSTNRVTSKTNEKLFF	TGTGCCAGCAGTACCAACAGGGTCACGAGTAAGACTAATGAAAAACTGTTTTTT
TRBV28	TRBD1	many	TRBJ2-4	CASRRTGAGNIQYF	TGTGCCAGCAGGAGGACAGGGGCGGGAAACATTCAGTACTTC
TRBV28	NA	many	TRBJ2-7	CASSSRGDRAYEQYF	TGTGCCAGCAGTTCGCGGGGGGACAGAGCCTACGAGCAGTACTTC
TRBV28	TRBD2	many	TRBJ2-7	CASSAQLARYEQYF	TGTGCCAGCAGTGCCCAACTAGCGAGATACGAGCAGTACTTC
TRBV29-1	TRBD1	many	TRBJ2-5	CSVEFLTGPPGETQYF	TGCAGCGTTGAGTTCCTGACAGGGCCCCCCGGTGAGACCCAGTACTTC
TRBV7-9	NA	many	TRBJ2-7	CASRTAPGDEQYF	TGTGCCAGCAGAACGGCCCCCGGGGACGAGCAGTACTTC
TRBV9	NA	many	TRBJ2-1	CASSVGSHNEQFF	TGTGCCAGCAGCGTGGGCAGTCACAATGAGCAGTTCTTC
TRBV4-3	TRBD1	NA	TRBJ1-1	CASSLDRAQEAEAFF	TGCGCCAGCAGCCTGGACAGGGCTCAAGAAGCTGAAGCTTTCTTT
TRBV27	TRBD2	many	TRBJ2-7	CASTRTSGNLYEQYF	TGTGCCAGCACCAGGACTAGCGGAAACCTCTACGAGCAGTACTTC
TRBV10-3	TRBD2	few	TRBJ2-3	CAISPLGGGEPTDTQYF	TGTGCCATCAGCCCCCTGGGTGGGGGGGAACCCACAGATACGCAGTATTTT
TRBV12-3/TRBV12-4	NA	many	TRBJ1-4	CASSLNSATNEKLFF	TGTGCCAGCAGTTTAAACAGTGCAACTAATGAAAAACTGTTTTTT
TRBV12-5	NA	many	TRBJ1-3	CASAFSGNTIYF	TGTGCTAGTGCCTTCTCTGGAAACACCATATATTTT
TRBV28	NA	many	TRBJ2-7	CASSLIGRGFSSYEQYF	TGTGCCAGCAGTTTAATCGGACGGGGCTTCTCCTCCTACGAGCAGTACTTC
TRBV29-1	TRBD2	many	TRBJ2-3	CSVEGGLAGADTQYF	TGCAGCGTTGAAGGGGGACTAGCGGGAGCAGATACGCAGTATTTT
TRBV28	TRBD1	many	TRBJ1-5	CASSTSDRGRFGGNQPQHF	TGTGCCAGCAGTACATCGGACAGGGGGCGCTTTGGGGGCAATCAGCCCCAGCATTTT
TRBV29-1	NA	NA	TRBJ2-5	CSVGGEQETQYF	TGCAGCGTGGGTGGGGAGCAAGAGACCCAGTACTTC
TRBV9	NA	many	TRBJ1-3	CASSAGERHSGNTIYF	TGTGCCAGCAGCGCGGGGGAGCGCCACTCTGGAAACACCATATATTTT
TRBV9	NA	many	TRBJ1-1	CASSVAGDLNEAFF	TGTGCCAGCAGCGTAGCTGGGGACCTTAATGAAGCTTTCTTT